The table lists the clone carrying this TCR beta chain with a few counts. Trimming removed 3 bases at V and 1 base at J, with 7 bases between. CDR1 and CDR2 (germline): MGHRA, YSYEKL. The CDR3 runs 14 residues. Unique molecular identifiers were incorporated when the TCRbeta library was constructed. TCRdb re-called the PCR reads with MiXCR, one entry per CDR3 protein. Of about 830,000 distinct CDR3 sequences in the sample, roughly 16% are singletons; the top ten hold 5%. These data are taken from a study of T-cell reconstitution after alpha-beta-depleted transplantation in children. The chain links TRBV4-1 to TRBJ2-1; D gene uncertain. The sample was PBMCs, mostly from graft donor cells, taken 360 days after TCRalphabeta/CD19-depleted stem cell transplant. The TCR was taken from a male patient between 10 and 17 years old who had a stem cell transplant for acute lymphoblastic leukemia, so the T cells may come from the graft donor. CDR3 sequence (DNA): TGCGCCAGCAGCCACAAGGAATCCTACAATGAGCAGTTCTTC. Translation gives CASSHKESYNEQFF.